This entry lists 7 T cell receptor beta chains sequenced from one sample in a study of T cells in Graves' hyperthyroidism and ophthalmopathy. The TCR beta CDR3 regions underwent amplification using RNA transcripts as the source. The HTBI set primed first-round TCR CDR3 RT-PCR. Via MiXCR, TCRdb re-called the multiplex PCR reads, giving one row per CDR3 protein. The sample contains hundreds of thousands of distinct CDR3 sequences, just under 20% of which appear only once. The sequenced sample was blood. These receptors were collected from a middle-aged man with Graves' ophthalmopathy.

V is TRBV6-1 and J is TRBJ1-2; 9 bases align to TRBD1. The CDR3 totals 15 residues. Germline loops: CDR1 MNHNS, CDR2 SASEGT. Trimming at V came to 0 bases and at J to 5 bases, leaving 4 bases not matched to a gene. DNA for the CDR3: TGTGCCAGCAGTGAAGCTGGACAGGGGTTATATGGCTACACCTTC. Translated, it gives CASSEAGQGLYGYTF.

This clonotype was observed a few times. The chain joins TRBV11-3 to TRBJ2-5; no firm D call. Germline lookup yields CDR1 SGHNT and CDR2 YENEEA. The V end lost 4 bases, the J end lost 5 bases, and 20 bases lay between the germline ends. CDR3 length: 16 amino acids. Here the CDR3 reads CASSYEWIAELETQYF. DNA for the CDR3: TGTGCCAGCAGCTATGAGTGGATTGCCGAATTGGAGACCCAGTACTTC. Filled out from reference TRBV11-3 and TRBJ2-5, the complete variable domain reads EAGVVQSPRYKIIEKKQPVAFWCNPISGHNTLYWYLQNLGQGPELLIRYENEEAVDDSQLPKDRFSAERLKGVDSTLKIQPAELGDSAVYLCASSYEWIAELETQYFGPGTRLLVL.

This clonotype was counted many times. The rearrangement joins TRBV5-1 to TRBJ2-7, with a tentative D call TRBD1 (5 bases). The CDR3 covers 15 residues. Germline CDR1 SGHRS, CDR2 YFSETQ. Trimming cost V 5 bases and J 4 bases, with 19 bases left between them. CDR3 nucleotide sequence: TGCGCCAGCAGTACAGTAGGGCAGGGCCAGTACGAGCAGTACTTC. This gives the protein CASSTVGQGQYEQYF.

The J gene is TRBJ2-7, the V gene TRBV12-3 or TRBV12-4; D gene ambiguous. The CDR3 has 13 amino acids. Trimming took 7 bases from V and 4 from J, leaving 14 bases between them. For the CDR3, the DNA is TGTGCCAGCACCCCCGGGTCCTATTACGAGCAGTACTTC. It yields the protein CASTPGSYYEQYF.

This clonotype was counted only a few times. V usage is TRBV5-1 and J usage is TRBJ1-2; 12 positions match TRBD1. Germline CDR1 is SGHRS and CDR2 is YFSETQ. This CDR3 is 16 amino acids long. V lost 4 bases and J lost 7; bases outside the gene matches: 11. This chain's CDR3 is CASSTGTGGAGTGYTF. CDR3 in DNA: TGCGCCAGCAGCACCGGGACAGGGGGCGCAGGAACTGGCTACACCTTC.

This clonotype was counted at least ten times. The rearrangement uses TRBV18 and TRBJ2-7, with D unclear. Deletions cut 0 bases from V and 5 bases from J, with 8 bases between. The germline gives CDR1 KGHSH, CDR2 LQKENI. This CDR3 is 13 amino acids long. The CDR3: CASSPPGKHEQYF. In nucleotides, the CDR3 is TGTGCCAGCTCACCACCGGGTAAGCACGAGCAGTACTTC.

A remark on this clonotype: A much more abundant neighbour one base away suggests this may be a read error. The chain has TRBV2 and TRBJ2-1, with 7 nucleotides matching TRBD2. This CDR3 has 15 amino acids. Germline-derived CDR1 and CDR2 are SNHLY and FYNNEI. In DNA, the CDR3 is TGTGCCTGCAGGGAGCGGGATAGCTCCTACAATGAGCAGTTCTTC. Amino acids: CACRERDSSYNEQFF.